This entry is about one TCR beta chain. Its cognate antigen is unknown. The sample is drawn from a study of graft-versus-host responses after intestinal transplantation. Study in general: As for transplant type, recipients had multivisceral, liver-intestinal, or isolated intestinal grafts. Study-wide results and caveats: The recipient marrow held GvH clones, and some of them showed up first in ileum or blood. Clonal ratios of graft-versus-host to host-versus-graft in allografts were high for patients exhibiting graft-donor T cell macrochimerism.

V shed 6 bases and J 4 bases; nucleotides not matched to a gene: 14. The CDR3 has 17 residues. In germline, CDR1 is LNHDA, CDR2 SQIVND (reference sequence). Generated by immunoSEQ multiplex PCR, the TCRdb table keeps only in-frame clones and is missing some. The data show 95,000 to 110,000 clones, 80% to 95% seen once. This clonotype originated in a human donor who received an intestinal transplant. Here the sequenced sample was unstimulated CD8+ T cells sorted from spleen or lymph node cells, taken before intestinal transplant. The chain carries TRBV19 and TRBJ1-2; 10 nucleotides align to TRBD1. CDR3 sequence (DNA): TGTGCCAGTAGACCCGGACAGGGGGACTTCATGAGCTATGGCTACACCTTC. Its protein product is CASRPGQGDFMSYGYTF. Full variable domain (remainder filled in from reference TRBV19 and TRBJ1-2): DGGITQSPKYLFRKEGQNVTLSCEQNLNHDAMYWYRQDPGQGLRLIYYSQIVNDFQKGDIAEGYSVSREKKESFPLTVTSAQKNPTAFYLCASRPGQGDFMSYGYTFGSGTRLTVV.